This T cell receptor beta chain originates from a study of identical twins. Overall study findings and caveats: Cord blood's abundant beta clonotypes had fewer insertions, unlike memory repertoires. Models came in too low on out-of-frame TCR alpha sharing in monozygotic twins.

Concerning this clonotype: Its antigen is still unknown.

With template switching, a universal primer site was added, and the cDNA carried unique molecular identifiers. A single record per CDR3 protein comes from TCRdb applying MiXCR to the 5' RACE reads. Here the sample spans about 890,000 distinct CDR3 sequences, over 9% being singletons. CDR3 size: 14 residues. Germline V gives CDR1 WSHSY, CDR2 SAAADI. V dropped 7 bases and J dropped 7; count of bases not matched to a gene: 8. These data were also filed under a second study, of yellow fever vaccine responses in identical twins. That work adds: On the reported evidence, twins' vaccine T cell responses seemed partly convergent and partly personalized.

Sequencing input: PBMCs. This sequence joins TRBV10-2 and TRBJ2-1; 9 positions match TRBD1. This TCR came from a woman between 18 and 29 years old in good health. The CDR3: CASTEQGAGNEQFF. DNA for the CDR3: TGCGCCAGCACAGAACAGGGGGCAGGTAATGAGCAGTTCTTC.